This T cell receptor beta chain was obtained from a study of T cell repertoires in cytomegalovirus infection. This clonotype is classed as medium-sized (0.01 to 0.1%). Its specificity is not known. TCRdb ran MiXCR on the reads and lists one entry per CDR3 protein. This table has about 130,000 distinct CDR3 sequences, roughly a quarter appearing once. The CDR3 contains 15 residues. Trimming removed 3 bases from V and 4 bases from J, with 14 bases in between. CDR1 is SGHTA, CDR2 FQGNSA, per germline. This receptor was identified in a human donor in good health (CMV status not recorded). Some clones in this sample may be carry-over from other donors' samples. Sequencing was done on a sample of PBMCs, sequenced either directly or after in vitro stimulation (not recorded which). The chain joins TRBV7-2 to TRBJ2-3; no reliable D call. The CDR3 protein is CASSFKRSRADTQYF. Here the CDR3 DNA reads TGTGCCAGCAGCTTCAAGAGAAGTAGGGCAGATACGCAGTATTTT.